This TCR beta chain was profiled in a study of CD8+ T cells in alopecia areata. Study-level information: It was oral tofacitinib, at 5 to 10 mg twice daily, that treated patients received.

Peripheral blood and lesional scalp punch biopsies came from alopecia areata patients. A FACSAria was used to sort CD4+ and CD8+ T cells. These cells came from PBMCs. Reverse transcription of extracted RNA yielded cDNA, which provided the sequencing template. Method: immunoSEQ multiplex PCR; TCRdb's copy keeps in-frame clones and lacks some. Of 120,000 to 150,000 clones in the sample, roughly 50% are singletons; the top ten hold roughly 6.8%. The CDR3 contains 15 residues. Germline CDR1 is SEHNR and CDR2 is FQNEAQ (reference sequence). The V and J ends lost 4 bases and 2 bases, in that order; junction bases with no gene match: 7.

This rearrangement joins TRBV7-9 to TRBJ2-7, with 8 bases matching TRBD2. The origin of this receptor is a human donor with alopecia areata. Sequencing was performed on CD4+ T cells sorted from blood. The CDR3 sequence is CASSSLSGGAYEQYF. The CDR3 DNA is TGTGCCAGCAGCTCCCTCTCGGGGGGGGCCTACGAGCAGTACTTC.